A selection of T cell receptor beta chains follows, all from one sample in a study of cytomegalovirus exposure and HLA in healthy donors. Clones were read by immunoSEQ multiplex PCR, and TCRdb kept only the in-frame ones, dropping some. Found here are around 190,000 clones, about 76% of them singletons; the top ten hold 1.6%. The sequencing input was PBMCs. The receptors were gathered from a woman aged 50 to 65 in good health and CMV-seronegative. The CDR3 runs from the conserved cysteine through the conserved F or W. A D gene is named only where the DNA matches it firmly. Size is stated for part of the rows, as once, few or many counts, or as a class when the clone is expanded.

TGCGCCAGCAGCTTGGAACTAGCGGCCACCGGGGAGCTGTTTTTT	CASSLELAATGELFF	once	TRBV5-1	TRBD2	TRBJ2-2
TGTGCCAGCACCTCGACTAGCGGGGGCTACGAGCAGTACTTC	CASTSTSGGYEQYF	few	TRBV6-6	TRBD2	TRBJ2-7
TGTGCCAGCAGCGGGACTAGCGGGGGTGAGACCCAGTACTTC	CASSGTSGGETQYF	.	TRBV2	TRBD2	TRBJ2-5
TGTGCCAGCTCACCACAAGGGGCCTATGGCTACACCTTC	CASSPQGAYGYTF	.	TRBV18	.	TRBJ1-2
TGTGCCAGCACCTTCGACATGTGGAACACTGAAGCTTTCTTT	CASTFDMWNTEAFF	.	TRBV5-5	.	TRBJ1-1
TGTGCCAGCAGCCTACAGGGCTACGAGCAGTACTTC	CASSLQGYEQYF	few	TRBV7-9	.	TRBJ2-7
TGTGCCACCACTACCAGGGGGCGCCTTAATGAGCAGTTCTTC	CATTTRGRLNEQFF	.	TRBV6-5	TRBD1	TRBJ2-1
TGTGCCAGCAGCTTAAATAGCGGGGGCACAGATACGCAGTATTTT	CASSLNSGGTDTQYF	.	TRBV7-3	TRBD2	TRBJ2-3
TGTGCCAGTAGTATAGGTTATGTCGGGAGGTTCTCCTACGAGCAGTACTTC	CASSIGYVGRFSYEQYF	.	TRBV19	TRBD2	TRBJ2-7
TGCAGCGTTTTAAGCTTGGGCGAAAAGCAGTTCTTC	CSVLSLGEKQFF	.	TRBV29-1	.	TRBJ2-1
TGTGCCAGTCTGATCTCGACTAGCTCCTACAATGAGCAGTTCTTC	CASLISTSSYNEQFF	once	TRBV28	.	TRBJ2-1
TGTGCCAGCAGCGCCCGACAGGGGGCGAATGAAAAACTGTTTTTT	CASSARQGANEKLFF	.	TRBV9	TRBD1	TRBJ1-4
TGTGCCAGCAGCTTAGGGCCTAGCATCCACGAGCAGTGCTTC	CASSLGPSIHEQCF	.	TRBV7-2	.	TRBJ2-7